This T cell receptor beta chain was captured by sequencing in a study of spatial heterogeneity in lung cancer. Time point: blood at routine non-recurrence follow-up after resection. Whole RNA obtained from tumor, nontumor lung or frozen PBMC underwent sequencing without sorting. Every TCR cDNA molecule bore its own unique molecular identifier. TCRdb independently ran MiXCR on the 5' RACE reads; one entry per CDR3 protein. The sample lists about 50,000 distinct CDR3 sequences, less than 9% occurring once. The CDR3 sequence is 15 residues long. Germline lookup yields CDR1 LGHDT and CDR2 YNNKEL (reference sequence). Unmatched junction bases numbered 5, after V lost 4 bases and J lost 2 bases.

This clonotype was sampled from a female donor with early-stage non-small cell lung cancer. The sequencing used PBMCs, collected at follow-up. J is TRBJ1-2 and V is TRBV3-1, with 9 bases fitting TRBD1. CDR3 residues: CASSRTGTGNYGYTF. The CDR3 region has the DNA TGTGCCAGCAGCCGGACCGGGACAGGGAACTATGGCTACACCTTC. The variable domain in full, with the rest retrieved from reference TRBV3-1 and TRBJ1-2, is DTAVSQTPKYLVTQMGNDKSIKCEQNLGHDTMYWYKQDSKKFLKIMFSYNNKELIINETVPNRFSPKSPDKAHLNLHINSLELGDSAVYFCASSRTGTGNYGYTFGSGTRLTVV.